A selection of T cell receptor beta chains follows, all from one sample in a study of blood T cell repertoires in COVID-19. Data came from immunoSEQ multiplex PCR; TCRdb stores just in-frame clones and leaves some out. This table has roughly 290,000 clones, around 87% appearing once. Sequenced input: PBMCs or T cells enriched from blood (not recorded which). The receptors originated from a woman under 30 with acute COVID-19. CDR3s include the opening cysteine and the closing phenylalanine or tryptophan. The D gene is left open where the match is weak.

D gene: -; V gene: TRBV4-3; J gene: TRBJ2-1; CDR3 protein: CASSQDPVGRDAEQFF
D gene: TRBD2; V gene: TRBV7-2; J gene: TRBJ2-7; CDR3 protein: CASEPVGLAGGYEQYF
D gene: -; V gene: TRBV27; J gene: TRBJ2-3; CDR3 protein: CASSFSGSTDTQYF
D gene: TRBD1; V gene: TRBV2; J gene: TRBJ2-7; CDR3 protein: CAITKQGLTEQYF
D gene: -; V gene: TRBV20-1; J gene: TRBJ2-7; CDR3 protein: CSARIQPAQYF
D gene: -; V gene: TRBV19; J gene: TRBJ1-4; CDR3 protein: CASSILRGQEKLFF
D gene: TRBD1; V gene: TRBV29-1; J gene: TRBJ1-1; CDR3 protein: CSVVDRGNTEAFF
D gene: -; V gene: TRBV28; J gene: TRBJ1-1; CDR3 protein: CASRADSEAFF
D gene: TRBD2; V gene: TRBV29-1; J gene: TRBJ2-7; CDR3 protein: CSVRLAGDDYEQYF
D gene: -; V gene: TRBV18; J gene: TRBJ1-1; CDR3 protein: CASSPQTVNTEAFF